The entry below describes one T cell receptor beta chain. No antigen is known for it. Per germline, CDR1 SNHLY and CDR2 FYNNEI. The CDR3 has 13 residues. Trimming cost V 4 bases and J 4 bases, with 10 bases left between them. This record comes from a study of beta chain features in type 1 diabetes. Points from the study as a whole: Shortening that was moderate but significant affected the TCRB CDR3s of Type 1 diabetes patients in all four CD4+ subsets.

Per donor, one heparinised blood draw averaged around 110 mL. Sequenced material consisted of expressed TCRB transcripts (all of the isolated RNA was reverse transcribed). Sequencing used immunoSEQ multiplex PCR; TCRdb keeps in-frame clones, though not all of them. Among under 300,000 clones, 8% were seen once, and the ten largest hold more than 1%. The sequencing sample was made of central memory CD4+ T cells from blood. This TCR derives from a woman between 18 and 30 years old in good health. The chain couples TRBV2 to TRBJ1-2; D is ambiguous. The CDR3 region has the DNA TGTGCCAGCAGTGCGGTATCTTCCTATGGCTACACCTTC. This translates into CASSAVSSYGYTF.